Listed below are T cell receptor beta chains from one sample, sequenced in a study of blood T cell repertoires in COVID-19. Assay used: immunoSEQ multiplex PCR; TCRdb lists only in-frame clones, some missing. The table records 150,000 or so clones, about 86% of them present only once. Sequencing was performed on peripheral blood. These receptors were collected from a woman between 65 and 79 years old with COVID-19, enrolled during active disease. Each CDR3 is given with its conserved first and last residue. The D gene is left open where the match is weak. The size field is filled for only some rows; it gives once, few, many or a size class.

j_call: TRBJ2-4; cdr3_length: 16; v_call: TRBV16; clone_size: once; d_call: TRBD1; cdr3_aa: CASSHGTAGAKNIQYF; cdr3_nt: TGTGCCAGCAGCCATGGGACAGCCGGAGCCAAAAACATTCAGTACTTC
j_call: TRBJ1-2; cdr3_length: 15; v_call: TRBV7-2; clone_size: -; d_call: TRBD1; cdr3_aa: CASSLTGGAIYGYTF; cdr3_nt: TGTGCCAGCAGCTTGACAGGGGGCGCTATCTATGGCTACACCTTC
j_call: TRBJ2-3; cdr3_length: 17; v_call: TRBV19; clone_size: -; d_call: TRBD2; cdr3_aa: CASSSRTSGGRSDTQYF; cdr3_nt: TGTGCCAGTAGTTCCCGGACTAGCGGGGGGAGGTCAGATACGCAGTATTTT
j_call: TRBJ2-3; cdr3_length: 15; v_call: TRBV28; clone_size: -; d_call: TRBD2; cdr3_aa: CASRPSGAREGTQYF; cdr3_nt: TGTGCCAGCAGACCAAGCGGGGCCCGGGAAGGTACGCAGTATTTT
j_call: TRBJ2-7; cdr3_length: 14; v_call: TRBV29-1; clone_size: -; d_call: TRBD2; cdr3_aa: CSVRLAGTSYEQYF; cdr3_nt: TGCAGCGTTAGACTAGCGGGGACCTCCTACGAGCAGTACTTC
j_call: TRBJ1-1; cdr3_length: 15; v_call: TRBV19; clone_size: -; d_call: -; cdr3_aa: CASSTPLGGNTEAFF; cdr3_nt: TGTGCCAGTAGTACCCCGTTAGGGGGGAACACTGAAGCTTTCTTT
j_call: TRBJ2-1; cdr3_length: 19; v_call: TRBV5-1; clone_size: -; d_call: TRBD2; cdr3_aa: CASSLDSMRGGRVYNEQFF; cdr3_nt: TGCGCCAGCAGCTTGGACAGTATGCGGGGGGGTCGCGTCTACAATGAGCAGTTCTTC
j_call: TRBJ1-1; cdr3_length: 15; v_call: TRBV5-1; clone_size: -; d_call: TRBD1; cdr3_aa: CASSPVDRANTEAFF; cdr3_nt: TGCGCCAGCAGCCCCGTGGACAGGGCGAACACTGAAGCTTTCTTT
j_call: TRBJ2-6; cdr3_length: 16; v_call: TRBV13; clone_size: -; d_call: -; cdr3_aa: CASSNAGVSGANVLTF; cdr3_nt: TGTGCCAGCAGCAATGCAGGGGTTTCTGGGGCCAACGTCCTGACTTTC
j_call: TRBJ1-2; cdr3_length: 14; v_call: TRBV6-5; clone_size: -; d_call: -; cdr3_aa: CASSYSGRDYGYTF; cdr3_nt: TGTGCCAGCAGTTACTCGGGGCGCGACTATGGCTACACCTTC
j_call: TRBJ1-6; cdr3_length: 15; v_call: TRBV6-1; clone_size: once; d_call: -; cdr3_aa: CASSTSDRERSPLHF; cdr3_nt: -
j_call: TRBJ1-1; cdr3_length: 15; v_call: TRBV5-1; clone_size: -; d_call: TRBD1; cdr3_aa: CASSARTGSHTEAFF; cdr3_nt: TGCGCCAGCAGCGCCCGGACAGGGTCGCACACTGAAGCTTTCTTT
j_call: TRBJ2-7; cdr3_length: 15; v_call: TRBV30; clone_size: -; d_call: -; cdr3_aa: CAWRFPGIRPYEQYF; cdr3_nt: TGTGCCTGGAGGTTCCCGGGGATCAGGCCCTACGAGCAGTACTTC
j_call: TRBJ2-7; cdr3_length: 15; v_call: TRBV28; clone_size: -; d_call: TRBD1; cdr3_aa: CASSSPTGQSYEQYF; cdr3_nt: TGTGCCAGCAGTTCTCCCACGGGACAGAGCTACGAGCAGTACTTC
j_call: TRBJ2-2; cdr3_length: 16; v_call: TRBV13; clone_size: -; d_call: TRBD2; cdr3_aa: CASSNSQRGGPGELFF; cdr3_nt: TGTGCCAGCAGTAACTCTCAGCGGGGGGGCCCCGGGGAGCTGTTTTTT
j_call: TRBJ2-6; cdr3_length: 18; v_call: TRBV2; clone_size: -; d_call: -; cdr3_aa: CASSESFAGLVGANVLTF; cdr3_nt: TGTGCCAGCAGTGAATCCTTTGCAGGGTTGGTTGGGGCCAACGTCCTGACTTTC
j_call: TRBJ1-5; cdr3_length: 16; v_call: TRBV13; clone_size: -; d_call: -; cdr3_aa: CASSLGGQYPNQPQHF; cdr3_nt: TGTGCCAGCAGCTTAGGGGGCCAGTATCCAAATCAGCCCCAGCATTTT
j_call: TRBJ2-5; cdr3_length: 13; v_call: TRBV28; clone_size: few; d_call: TRBD1; cdr3_aa: CASRTTGLETQYF; cdr3_nt: TGTGCCAGCAGGACGACAGGGTTGGAGACCCAGTACTTC
j_call: TRBJ1-5; cdr3_length: 15; v_call: TRBV21-1; clone_size: -; d_call: -; cdr3_aa: CASSKTGWMDQPQHF; cdr3_nt: TGTGCCAGCAGCAAGACAGGGTGGATGGATCAGCCCCAGCATTTT
j_call: TRBJ1-2; cdr3_length: 15; v_call: TRBV21-1; clone_size: few; d_call: -; cdr3_aa: CASSKEGTGDYGYTF; cdr3_nt: TGTGCCAGCAGCAAAGAGGGGACAGGGGACTATGGCTACACCTTC
j_call: TRBJ1-5; cdr3_length: 15; v_call: TRBV5-1; clone_size: -; d_call: -; cdr3_aa: CASSRDVGSNQPQHF; cdr3_nt: TGCGCCAGCAGCCGGGATGTAGGTAGCAATCAGCCCCAGCATTTT
j_call: TRBJ1-2; cdr3_length: 17; v_call: TRBV13; clone_size: -; d_call: TRBD1; cdr3_aa: CASSLGGTGGKDYGYTF; cdr3_nt: TGTGCCAGCAGCTTAGGAGGGACAGGGGGAAAGGACTATGGCTACACCTTC
j_call: TRBJ1-6; cdr3_length: 16; v_call: TRBV19; clone_size: -; d_call: TRBD1; cdr3_aa: CASSLGQGKGNSPLHF; cdr3_nt: TGTGCCAGTAGTCTCGGACAGGGGAAAGGCAATTCACCCCTCCACTTT
j_call: TRBJ2-1; cdr3_length: 13; v_call: TRBV5-1; clone_size: -; d_call: -; cdr3_aa: CASSLATYNEQFF; cdr3_nt: TGCGCCAGCAGCTTGGCAACCTACAATGAGCAGTTCTTC
j_call: TRBJ1-4; cdr3_length: 15; v_call: TRBV5-1; clone_size: -; d_call: -; cdr3_aa: CASSLEVGVNEKLFF; cdr3_nt: TGCGCCAGCAGCTTGGAAGTCGGGGTGAATGAAAAACTGTTTTTT
j_call: TRBJ1-5; cdr3_length: 17; v_call: TRBV15; clone_size: -; d_call: -; cdr3_aa: CATSRALSTYSNQPQHF; cdr3_nt: TGTGCCACCAGCAGAGCCCTTTCAACTTATAGCAATCAGCCCCAGCATTTT
j_call: TRBJ2-7; cdr3_length: 16; v_call: TRBV4-1; clone_size: -; d_call: -; cdr3_aa: CASSQRLGGGSYEQYF; cdr3_nt: TGCGCCAGCAGCCAGCGACTGGGCGGAGGGTCCTACGAGCAGTACTTC
j_call: TRBJ2-7; cdr3_length: 14; v_call: TRBV11-2; clone_size: -; d_call: -; cdr3_aa: CASSLVVSPYEQYF; cdr3_nt: TGTGCCAGCAGCTTAGTCGTCTCCCCCTACGAGCAGTACTTC
j_call: TRBJ2-3; cdr3_length: 16; v_call: TRBV3-1/TRBV3-2; clone_size: -; d_call: -; cdr3_aa: CASSQLLGGNTDTQYF; cdr3_nt: TGTGCCAGCAGCCAATTACTAGGAGGTAACACAGATACGCAGTATTTT
j_call: TRBJ1-5; cdr3_length: 14; v_call: TRBV5-6; clone_size: -; d_call: -; cdr3_aa: CASSLDQGNQPQHF; cdr3_nt: TGTGCCAGCAGCTTGGATCAGGGGAATCAGCCCCAGCATTTT
j_call: TRBJ1-2; cdr3_length: 14; v_call: TRBV16; clone_size: -; d_call: TRBD1; cdr3_aa: CASSQSGQGYGYTF; cdr3_nt: TGTGCCAGCAGCCAATCCGGACAGGGCTATGGCTACACCTTC
j_call: TRBJ2-2; cdr3_length: 17; v_call: TRBV2; clone_size: once; d_call: TRBD2; cdr3_aa: CASSESRGGARTGELFF; cdr3_nt: TGTGCCAGCAGTGAATCTCGCGGGGGGGCCCGAACCGGGGAGCTGTTTTTT
j_call: TRBJ2-7; cdr3_length: 16; v_call: TRBV3-1/TRBV3-2; clone_size: -; d_call: TRBD1; cdr3_aa: CASSQVRGTGTYEQYF; cdr3_nt: TGTGCCAGCAGCCAAGTGAGAGGGACAGGGACCTACGAGCAGTACTTC
j_call: TRBJ1-2; cdr3_length: 14; v_call: TRBV3-1/TRBV3-2; clone_size: -; d_call: -; cdr3_aa: CASSQDLTDYGYTF; cdr3_nt: TGTGCCAGCAGCCAAGATCTTACAGACTATGGCTACACCTTC
j_call: TRBJ1-2; cdr3_length: 15; v_call: TRBV5-1; clone_size: -; d_call: TRBD1; cdr3_aa: CASSLDQGALNGYTF; cdr3_nt: TGCGCCAGCAGCTTGGACCAGGGGGCCCTCAATGGCTACACCTTC
j_call: TRBJ1-5; cdr3_length: 13; v_call: TRBV19; clone_size: -; d_call: -; cdr3_aa: CASSIDRVQPQHF; cdr3_nt: TGTGCCAGTAGTATAGATCGGGTTCAGCCCCAGCATTTT
j_call: TRBJ1-2; cdr3_length: 14; v_call: TRBV6-5; clone_size: -; d_call: -; cdr3_aa: CASSYSRDHYGYTF; cdr3_nt: TGTGCCAGCAGTTACTCTCGAGATCACTATGGCTACACCTTC
j_call: TRBJ1-6; cdr3_length: 15; v_call: TRBV5-1; clone_size: -; d_call: TRBD1; cdr3_aa: CASSVDRIYNSPLHF; cdr3_nt: TGCGCCAGCAGCGTGGACAGGATTTATAATTCACCCCTCCACTTT
j_call: TRBJ1-2; cdr3_length: 14; v_call: TRBV9; clone_size: few; d_call: -; cdr3_aa: CASSVEQGLYGYTF; cdr3_nt: TGTGCCAGCAGCGTAGAGCAGGGCCTTTATGGCTACACCTTC
j_call: TRBJ1-6; cdr3_length: 16; v_call: TRBV18; clone_size: -; d_call: TRBD1; cdr3_aa: CASSPARTGLNSPLHF; cdr3_nt: TGTGCCAGCTCACCAGCCAGGACAGGGCTTAATTCACCCCTCCACTTT
j_call: TRBJ1-6; cdr3_length: 15; v_call: TRBV5-1; clone_size: -; d_call: TRBD1; cdr3_aa: CASSQGQVGNSPLHF; cdr3_nt: TGCGCCAGCAGCCAGGGACAGGTGGGGAATTCACCCCTCCACTTT
j_call: TRBJ2-7; cdr3_length: 14; v_call: TRBV5-4; clone_size: -; d_call: -; cdr3_aa: CASSPREGANEQYF; cdr3_nt: TGTGCCAGCAGCCCCCGGGAGGGGGCCAACGAGCAGTACTTC